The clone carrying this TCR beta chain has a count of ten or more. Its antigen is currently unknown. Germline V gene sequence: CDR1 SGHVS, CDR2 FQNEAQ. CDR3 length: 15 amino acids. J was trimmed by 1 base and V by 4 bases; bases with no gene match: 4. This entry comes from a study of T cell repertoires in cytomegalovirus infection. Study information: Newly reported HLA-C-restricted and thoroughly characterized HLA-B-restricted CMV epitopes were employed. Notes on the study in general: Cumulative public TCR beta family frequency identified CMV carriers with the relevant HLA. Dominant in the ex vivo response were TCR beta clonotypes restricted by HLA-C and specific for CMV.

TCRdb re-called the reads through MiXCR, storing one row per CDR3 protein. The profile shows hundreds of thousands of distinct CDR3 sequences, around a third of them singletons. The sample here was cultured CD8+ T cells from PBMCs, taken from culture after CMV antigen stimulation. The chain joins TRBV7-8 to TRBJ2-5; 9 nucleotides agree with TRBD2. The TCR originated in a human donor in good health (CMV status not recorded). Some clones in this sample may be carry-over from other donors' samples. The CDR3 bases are TGTGCCAGCAGCTCGGGACTAGCATTCCAAGAGACCCAGTACTTC. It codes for CASSSGLAFQETQYF.